This T cell receptor (beta chain) was sequenced during a study of early T cells in non-severe SARS-CoV-2 infection. Germline CDR1 reads SGHDT; CDR2 reads YYEEEE. CDR3 length: 15 residues. The ends were cut back, 3 bases at V and 2 bases at J, with 12 bases in the middle. TCRdb fed the 5' RACE reads into MiXCR, producing one record per CDR3 protein. The table records around 33,000 distinct CDR3 sequences, approximately 4.4% of them present only once. This clonotype has ten or more counts. The TCR comes from an adult who was a healthcare worker with PCR-confirmed SARS-CoV-2 infection or an uninfected control (not recorded which). The sample comprised whole blood. The chain links TRBV5-6 to TRBJ1-5; D is unclear. CDR3 coding DNA: TGTGCCAGCAGCTCCCGGGTCGGGGGCAATCAGCCCCAGCATTTT. This encodes CASSSRVGGNQPQHF.